The T cell receptor (beta chain) described here comes from a study of shared clonotypes between healthy human individuals. Overall study results and limits: The expectation was that sequencing depth would affect clonotype sharing among donors.

With respect to this clone: Its target is not known.

Assay: immunoSEQ multiplex PCR; the TCRdb copy retains only in-frame clones and omits some. The table shows just over 2,000,000 clones, with 85% to 95% occurring only once. Positive CCR7 selection of CD45RO-negative cells yielded the naive CD8 cells, and terminally differentiated effector memory CD45RA+ cells were excluded. This CDR3 has 17 residues. The V and J ends lost 4 bases and 0 bases respectively, with 14 bases between them. Germline V gives CDR1 SGHRS, CDR2 YFSETQ. Sequencing was carried out using naive CD8+ T cells sorted from blood. V gene TRBV5-1 combines with J gene TRBJ1-6; weak D call: TRBD1 (5 bases). This clonotype was sampled from a man aged 18-30 years in good health. CDR3 in amino acids: CASSPRDLSSYNSPLHF. Written as DNA, the CDR3 is TGCGCCAGCAGCCCCCGGGACTTAAGCTCCTATAATTCACCCCTCCACTTT.